This note documents a single TCR beta chain sequence. The antigen is unknown. V dropped 1 base and J dropped 1 base, with 10 bases sitting between them. In germline, CDR1 is SGHTA, CDR2 FQGNSA. This CDR3 is 15 amino acids long. These data come from a study of graft-versus-host responses after intestinal transplantation. The protocol was immunoSEQ multiplex PCR, while the TCRdb copy is restricted to in-frame clones and leaves out a portion. The data show 80,000 to 100,000 clones, around 92% seen once. The clonotype originates from a human donor who was the organ donor for an intestinal transplant. The sample here was unstimulated CD4+ T cells sorted from spleen or lymph node cells, taken before transplant. The chain is built from TRBV7-2 and TRBJ2-5; no definite D call. The CDR3 loop reads CASSLGRPLQETQYF. The CDR3 DNA follows: TGTGCCAGCAGCTTAGGGCGGCCCCTCCAAGAGACCCAGTACTTC.